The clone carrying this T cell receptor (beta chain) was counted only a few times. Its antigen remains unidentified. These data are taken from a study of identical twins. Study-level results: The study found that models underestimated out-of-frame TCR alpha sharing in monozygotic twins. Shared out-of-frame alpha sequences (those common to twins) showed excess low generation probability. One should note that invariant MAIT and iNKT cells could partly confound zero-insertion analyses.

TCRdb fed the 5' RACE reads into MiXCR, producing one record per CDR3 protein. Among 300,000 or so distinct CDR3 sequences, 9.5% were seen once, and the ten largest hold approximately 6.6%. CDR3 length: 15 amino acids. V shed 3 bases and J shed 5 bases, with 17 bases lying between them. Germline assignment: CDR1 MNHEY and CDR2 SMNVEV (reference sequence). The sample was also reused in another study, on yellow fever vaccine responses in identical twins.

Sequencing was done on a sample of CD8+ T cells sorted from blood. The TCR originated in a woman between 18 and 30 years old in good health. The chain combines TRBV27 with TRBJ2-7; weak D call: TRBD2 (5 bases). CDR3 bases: TGTGCCAGCAGTTTCCTGACCCAGAGGGCCAACGAGCAGTACTTC. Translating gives CASSFLTQRANEQYF.